Below, 27 T cell receptor beta chains from the same sample are listed, as sequenced in a study of response to subunit inactivated influenza vaccine. MiXCR was run by TCRdb on the RT-PCR reads, yielding one entry per CDR3 protein. The data hold 450,000 to 500,000 distinct CDR3 sequences, with 9.5% to 12% observed a single time. Material: PBMCs from blood, obtained roughly 6 weeks after vaccination. The receptors were sampled from a man between 50 and 59 years old who received an inactivated influenza vaccine.

The CDR3 spells CASSSARTGGNIQYF. CDR3 coding DNA: TGCGCCAGCAGCTCGGCCCGGACAGGGGGAAACATTCAGTACTTC. The V gene is TRBV5-1, the J gene TRBJ2-4, with 10 bases fitting TRBD1. The CDR3 is 15 amino acids. Per the germline V gene, CDR1 is SGHRS and CDR2 is YFSETQ. V trimming: 3 bases; J trimming: 6 bases; junction bases outside the gene matches: 6.

This clonotype has only a few counts. The rearrangement links TRBV5-1 to TRBJ2-2; D is perhaps TRBD1 or TRBD2 (5 bases each). The V gene's germline CDR1 is SGHRS and CDR2 YFSETQ. Deletions cut 6 bases from V and 3 bases from J, with 15 bases between. The CDR3 contains 15 residues. CDR3 coding DNA: TGCGCCAGCAAAAGGGACGCTGGGGACACCGGGGAGCTGTTTTTT. Protein: CASKRDAGDTGELFF.

The chain is built from TRBV4-3 and TRBJ2-3, with D maybe TRBD1 (6 bases). The germline gives CDR1 LGHNA, CDR2 YSLEER. With 1 base removed from V and 1 base from J, the gap between germline ends came to 15 bases. The CDR3 length is 17 residues. DNA for the CDR3: TGCGCCAGCAGCCAAGCGTACTGGACAGTGGGCACAGATACGCAGTATTTT. Its protein is CASSQAYWTVGTDTQYF.

This clonotype has ten or more counts. The V and J genes are TRBV12-3 or TRBV12-4 and TRBJ2-1; 7 nucleotides align to TRBD2. This CDR3 has 15 residues. V was clipped by 6 bases and J by 9 bases; unmatched bases: 14. CDR3 loop: CASSGVASGEGEQFF. The DNA of the CDR3 is TGTGCCAGCAGCGGGGTGGCAAGCGGGGAAGGTGAGCAGTTCTTC.

In its sample, this clonotype was seen many times. The chain uses TRBV6-5 and TRBJ2-3; D call uncertain. Trimming took off 9 bases at V and 11 bases at J, with 18 bases between the two ends. The CDR3 totals 12 residues. Germline CDR1 and CDR2: MNHEY and SVGAGI. The CDR3: CASSDGGSKQYF. The CDR3 DNA reads TGTGCCAGTTCCGATGGTGGATCTAAGCAGTATTTT.

The chain joins TRBV7-2 to TRBJ2-3; D unresolved. V was cut by 5 bases and J by 0 bases, with 12 bases left in between. From germline, CDR1 is SGHTA and CDR2 FQGNSA. The CDR3 totals 15 residues. CDR3 protein: CASSIRPMSTDTQYF. Written as DNA, the CDR3 is TGTGCCAGCAGCATCCGACCGATGAGCACAGATACGCAGTATTTT.

This clonotype was seen a few times. CDR3 residues: CAWSRGGGAGEQFF. The CDR3 nucleotides are TGTGCCTGGAGTCGGGGGGGAGGGGCAGGCGAGCAGTTCTTC. This chain joins TRBV30 and TRBJ2-1; 8 positions match TRBD2. Looked up from germline, CDR1 is GTSNPN and CDR2 is SVGIG (reference sequence). The CDR3 spans 14 residues. V trimming: 2 bases; J trimming: 10 bases; junction bases outside the gene matches: 10.

J is TRBJ2-3 and V is TRBV11-2; D not resolved. The length of the CDR3 is 16 residues. The germline V gene encodes CDR1 SGHAT and CDR2 FQNNGV. V lost 1 base to trimming and J lost 1 base, with 12 bases between them. CDR3 protein: CASSLGPTGGTDTQYF. CDR3 DNA sequence: TGTGCCAGCAGCTTAGGTCCAACGGGTGGCACAGATACGCAGTATTTT.

The chain carries TRBV6-4 and TRBJ1-2; D unclear. The CDR3 consists of 13 residues. The germline gives CDR1 MRHNA, CDR2 SNTAGT. The V and J ends lost 6 bases and 5 bases respectively, with 13 bases between them. The CDR3 region has the DNA TGTGCCAGCAGCCGGGTACAGCGATATGGCTACACCTTC. It translates to CASSRVQRYGYTF.

This clonotype was found many times. This CDR3 is CASSGADQETQYF. CDR3 coding DNA: TGCGCCAGCAGCGGCGCAGACCAAGAGACCCAGTACTTC. The V gene is TRBV5-1, the J gene TRBJ2-5, with D unclear. CDR3 length: 13 residues. Trimming took off 4 bases at V and 0 bases at J, with 7 bases between the two ends. Per germline, CDR1 SGHRS and CDR2 YFSETQ.

Note on this clonotype: Compared with germline, one end of the junction differs, possibly owing to a read error. The J gene is TRBJ2-7, the V gene TRBV20-1, with D perhaps matching TRBD2 (6 bases). The CDR3 consists of 9 residues. Per germline, CDR1 DFQATT and CDR2 SNEGSKA (reference sequence). Here the CDR3 reads CSASPLAHF. The CDR3 DNA follows: TGCAGTGCTAGCCCCCTAGCGCACTTC.

The CDR3 sequence: CASSMGHRGFKGPSPLSYNEQFF. In nucleotides, the CDR3 is TGTGCCAGCAGTATGGGACACAGGGGGTTCAAGGGGCCCTCACCCCTCTCCTACAATGAGCAGTTCTTC. The gene calls are TRBV6-4 and TRBJ2-1, with TRBD1 identical over 8 bases. CDR3 size: 23 residues. CDR1 MRHNA and CDR2 SNTAGT come from the germline V gene. With V trimmed by 5 bases and J by 0 bases, 27 bases remained unmatched.

This clonotype was detected many times. The chain employs TRBV29-1 and TRBJ1-2; the D gene is possibly TRBD1 (5 bases). The V and J ends lost 7 bases and 8 bases respectively, with 14 bases between them. Per the germline V gene, CDR1 is SQVTM and CDR2 is ANQGSEA. The CDR3 has 11 residues. CDR3 region: CSAGGVWGYTF. DNA of the CDR3: TGCAGCGCTGGGGGTGTCTGGGGCTACACCTTC.

Only a few counts were recorded for this clonotype. This sequence joins TRBV5-6 and TRBJ2-1; 8 bases are a match to TRBD2. V shed 2 bases and J 6 bases; nucleotides not matched to a gene: 7. The CDR3 is 15 amino acids. CDR1 and CDR2 (germline): SGHDT, YYEEEE. The CDR3 reads CASSFGAGAPNEQFF. The DNA for the CDR3 is TGTGCCAGCAGCTTCGGAGCGGGGGCCCCCAATGAGCAGTTCTTC.

This clonotype was seen a handful of times. This rearrangement joins TRBV7-9 to TRBJ2-1; 7 nucleotides line up with TRBD1. V lost 3 bases and J lost 7; bases outside the gene matches: 6. The CDR3 runs to 14 residues. In germline, CDR1 is SEHNR, CDR2 FQNEAQ (reference sequence). The CDR3 sequence: CASSFTGVDNEQFF. The CDR3 region has the DNA TGTGCCAGCAGCTTTACAGGGGTGGATAATGAGCAGTTCTTC.

This clonotype was observed a handful of times. This rearrangement joins TRBV15 to TRBJ2-7; D is ambiguous. The CDR3 sequence is 14 residues long. Germline V gives CDR1 LNHNV, CDR2 YYDKDF (reference sequence). V lost 0 bases to trimming and J lost 3 bases, with 9 bases between them. The CDR3 loop reads CATSREENFYEQYF. The DNA of the CDR3 is TGTGCCACCAGCAGAGAAGAGAATTTCTACGAGCAGTACTTC.

This clonotype was recorded a few times. The genes are TRBV20-1 and TRBJ2-1, with 9 bases fitting TRBD1. This CDR3 contains 15 residues. Per germline, CDR1 DFQATT and CDR2 SNEGSKA (reference sequence). Trimming removed 5 bases from V and 8 bases from J; junction bases left unmatched: 13. The CDR3 region is CSAFRTGESFDEQFF. The CDR3 region has the DNA TGCAGTGCTTTCAGGACAGGGGAATCTTTCGATGAGCAGTTCTTC.

In its sample, this clonotype was seen a few times. The chain couples TRBV11-2 to TRBJ2-5, with 11 bases that match TRBD2. CDR3 length: 16 residues. The germline V gene encodes CDR1 SGHAT and CDR2 FQNNGV. The J segment lost 5 bases and the V segment lost 2 bases, leaving 7 bases of the junction unmatched. The CDR3: CASSLLVAGGSETQYF. Written as DNA, the CDR3 is TGTGCCAGCAGCTTATTGGTAGCGGGGGGGTCTGAGACCCAGTACTTC.

This clonotype came up many times. The chain combines TRBV7-2 with TRBJ2-1; the D is unclear. The CDR3 extends over 16 amino acids. Germline assignment: CDR1 SGHTA and CDR2 FQGNSA. The V and J ends lost 3 bases and 1 base respectively, with 13 bases between them. In DNA, the CDR3 is TGTGCCAGCAGCTTGTGGTCCGTTGGGTCCTACAATGAGCAGTTCTTC. Translation: CASSLWSVGSYNEQFF.

The rearrangement joins TRBV6-2 or TRBV6-3 to TRBJ2-1; 7 bases align to TRBD2. The CDR3 extends over 15 amino acids. Losses at the gene ends were 1 base for V and 3 bases for J; bases not matched to a gene: 3. Germline V gene sequence: CDR1 MNHEY, CDR2 SVGEGT. The CDR3 DNA reads TGTGCCAGCAGTTACTGGGGGGGTGGCTACAATGAGCAGTTCTTC. Residues: CASSYWGGGYNEQFF.

This clonotype showed up just a few times. This chain uses TRBV7-9 with TRBJ1-3, with TRBD1 as a possible D gene (6 bases). Trimming cost V 6 bases and J 2 bases, with 8 bases left between them. CDR3 size: 13 residues. The germline gives CDR1 SEHNR, CDR2 FQNEAQ (reference sequence). The CDR3 nucleotides are TGTGCCAGCAGGGGGGGGCCTGGAAACACCATATATTTT. As protein: CASRGGPGNTIYF.

This clonotype was observed many times. The V and J genes are TRBV12-3 or TRBV12-4 and TRBJ2-1; 7 bases fit TRBD2. Trimming cost V 6 bases and J 12 bases; bases outside gene matches: 14. The CDR3 covers 14 residues. The CDR3 protein is CASSSGPSGHGQFF. As DNA, the CDR3 is TGTGCCAGCAGCTCAGGGCCTAGCGGACATGGGCAGTTCTTC.

This clonotype showed up just a few times. V and J are TRBV2 and TRBJ2-2; D may correspond to TRBD1 or TRBD2 (5 bases each). V lost 7 bases, J lost 4 bases, and 16 bases lay in between. This CDR3 region has 15 residues. Germline-derived CDR1 and CDR2 are SNHLY and FYNNEI. The CDR3 loop reads CASTTGTIGTGELFF. The CDR3 DNA sequence: TGTGCCAGCACCACCGGGACGATCGGCACCGGGGAGCTGTTTTTT.

This clonotype turned up a few times. V gene TRBV11-3 combines with J gene TRBJ2-1, with D unclear. The V gene lost 2 bases and the J gene lost 4 bases, with 9 bases spanning the gap. The CDR3 length is 14 residues. CDR1 is SGHNT, CDR2 YENEEA, per germline. Here the CDR3 reads CASSLFSGYNEQFF. The CDR3 bases are TGTGCCAGCAGCTTATTTTCCGGGTACAATGAGCAGTTCTTC.

This clonotype has only a few counts. The chain recombines TRBV20-1 with TRBJ2-7; 9 bases map to TRBD2. This CDR3 is built from 15 residues. The germline V gene has CDR1 DFQATT and CDR2 SNEGSKA (reference sequence). J was trimmed by 0 bases and V by 6 bases; bases with no gene match: 9. The CDR3 spells CSAEASGKSSYEQYF. The CDR3 coding sequence is TGCAGTGCGGAAGCTAGCGGGAAGAGCTCCTACGAGCAGTACTTC.

This clonotype was counted many times. The CDR3 bases are TGCAGTGCTAGCACGGGGGGGGCAGATACGCAGTATTTT. Residues: CSASTGGADTQYF. The chain joins TRBV20-1 to TRBJ2-3; 8 bases align to TRBD2. The CDR3 is 13 residues long. The V gene's germline CDR1 is DFQATT and CDR2 SNEGSKA (reference sequence). Trimming at V came to 3 bases and at J to 4 bases, leaving 3 bases not matched to a gene.

This chain uses TRBV12-3 or TRBV12-4 with TRBJ2-5; 12 bases line up with TRBD2. The length of the CDR3 is 15 residues. The V segment lost 6 bases and the J segment 5 bases; nucleotides outside the gene matches: 7. The CDR3 coding sequence is TGTGCCAGCAGACCTAGCGGGGGGGCCTGGGAGACCCAGTACTTC. This encodes CASRPSGGAWETQYF.